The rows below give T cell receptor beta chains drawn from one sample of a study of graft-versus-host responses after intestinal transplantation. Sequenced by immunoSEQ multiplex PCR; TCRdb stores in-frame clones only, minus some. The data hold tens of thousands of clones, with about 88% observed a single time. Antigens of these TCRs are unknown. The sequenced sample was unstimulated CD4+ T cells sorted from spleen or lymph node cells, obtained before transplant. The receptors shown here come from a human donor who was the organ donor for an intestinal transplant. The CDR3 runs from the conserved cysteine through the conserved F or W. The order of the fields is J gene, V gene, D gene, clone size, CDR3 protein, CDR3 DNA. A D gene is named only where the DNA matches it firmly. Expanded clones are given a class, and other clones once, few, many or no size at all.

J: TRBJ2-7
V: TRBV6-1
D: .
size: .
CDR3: CASSPPGGRGYEQYF
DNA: TGTGCCTCTTCCCCCCCCGGAGGCAGGGGCTACGAGCAGTACTTC

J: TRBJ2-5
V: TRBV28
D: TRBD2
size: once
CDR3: CASSLPRGVRQETQYF
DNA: TGTGCCAGCAGTTTGCCGCGGGGGGTGAGGCAAGAGACCCAGTACTTC

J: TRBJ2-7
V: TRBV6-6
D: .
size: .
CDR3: CASSYFGDSYEQYF
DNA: TGTGCCAGCAGTTACTTCGGGGATTCCTACGAGCAGTACTTC

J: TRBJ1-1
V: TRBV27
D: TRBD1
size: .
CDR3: CASSPRQGGGTEAFF
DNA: TGTGCCAGCAGTCCTAGACAGGGAGGTGGCACTGAAGCTTTCTTT

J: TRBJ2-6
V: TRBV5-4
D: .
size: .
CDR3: CASSLGGSGANVLTF
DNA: TGTGCCAGCAGCCTCGGGGGCTCTGGGGCCAACGTCCTGACTTTC

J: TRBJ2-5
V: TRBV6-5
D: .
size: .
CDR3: CASSYRGETQYF
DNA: TGTGCCAGCAGTTACAGGGGAGAGACCCAGTACTTC

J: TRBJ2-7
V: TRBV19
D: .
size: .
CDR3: CASSIAAGPLYEQYF
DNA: TGTGCCAGTAGTATCGCGGCCGGCCCCCTTTACGAGCAGTACTTC

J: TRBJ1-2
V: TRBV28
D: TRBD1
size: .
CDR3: CASSFGTGGWGYTF
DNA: TGTGCCAGCAGTTTCGGGACAGGGGGTTGGGGCTACACCTTC

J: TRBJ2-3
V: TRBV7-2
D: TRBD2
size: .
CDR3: CASSLGASGLVTTDTQYF
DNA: TGTGCCAGCAGCTTAGGGGCTAGCGGGTTGGTGACCACAGATACGCAGTATTTT

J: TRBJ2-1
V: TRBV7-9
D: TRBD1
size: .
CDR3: CASSSPRDRGYNEQFF
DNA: TGTGCCAGCAGCAGTCCCCGGGACAGGGGATACAATGAGCAGTTCTTC

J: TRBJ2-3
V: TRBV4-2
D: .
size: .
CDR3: CASSGSGITDTQYF
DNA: TGTGCCAGCAGCGGTAGCGGAATCACAGATACGCAGTATTTT

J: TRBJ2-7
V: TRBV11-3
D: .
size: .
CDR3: CASSLGGGLSSYEQYF
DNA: TGTGCCAGCAGCTTAGGAGGCGGACTAAGTTCCTACGAGCAGTACTTC

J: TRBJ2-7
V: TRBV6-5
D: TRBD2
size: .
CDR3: CASSSLAGGVYEQYF
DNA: TGTGCCAGCAGTTCCCTGGCGGGGGGCGTCTACGAGCAGTACTTC

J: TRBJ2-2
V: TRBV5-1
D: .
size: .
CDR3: CASSLGDWNTGELFF
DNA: TGCGCCAGCAGCTTGGGGGACTGGAACACCGGGGAGCTGTTTTTT

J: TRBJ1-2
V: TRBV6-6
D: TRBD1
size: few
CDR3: CASSYRDRAGYGYTF
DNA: TGTGCCAGCAGTTATAGGGACAGGGCGGGCTATGGCTACACCTTC

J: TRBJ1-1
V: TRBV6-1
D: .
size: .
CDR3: CASRRARENTEAFF
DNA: TGTGCCAGCAGGAGAGCCAGGGAGAACACTGAAGCTTTCTTT

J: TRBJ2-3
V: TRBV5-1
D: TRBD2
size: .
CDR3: CASSRPLAGGEADTQYF
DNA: TGCGCCAGCAGTCGACCACTAGCGGGGGGAGAGGCGGATACGCAGTATTTT

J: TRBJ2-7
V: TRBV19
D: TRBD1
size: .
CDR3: CASSMGQGYEQYF
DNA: TGTGCCAGTAGTATGGGACAGGGGTACGAGCAGTACTTC

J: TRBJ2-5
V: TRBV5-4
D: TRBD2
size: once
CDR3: CASSRSGRAEETQYF
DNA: TGTGCCAGCAGCCGTAGCGGGAGGGCCGAGGAGACCCAGTACTTC

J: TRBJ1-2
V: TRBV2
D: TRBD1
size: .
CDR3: CARELTGDDGYTF
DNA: TGTGCCAGAGAACTCACAGGGGACGATGGCTACACCTTC

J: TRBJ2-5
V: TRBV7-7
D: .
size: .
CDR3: CASSLDRQETQYF
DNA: TGTGCTAGCAGCTTAGACAGGCAAGAGACCCAGTACTTC

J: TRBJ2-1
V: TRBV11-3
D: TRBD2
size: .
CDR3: CASSVSSGLGGDEQFF
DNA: TGTGCCAGCAGCGTCTCTAGCGGGTTGGGGGGGGATGAGCAGTTCTTC

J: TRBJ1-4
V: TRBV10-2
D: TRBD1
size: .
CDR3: CASGEWLGTGASNEKLFF
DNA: TGCGCCAGCGGTGAGTGGCTAGGGACAGGGGCTTCTAATGAAAAACTGTTTTTT

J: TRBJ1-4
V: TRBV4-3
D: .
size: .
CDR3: CASSQDESEKLFF
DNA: TGCGCCAGCAGCCAAGATGAGAGTGAAAAACTGTTTTTT

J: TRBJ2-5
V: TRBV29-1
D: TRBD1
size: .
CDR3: CSVDPGGWETQYF
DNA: TGCAGCGTTGACCCAGGGGGCTGGGAGACCCAGTACTTC

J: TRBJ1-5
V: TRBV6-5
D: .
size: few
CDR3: CASRAGPRQPQHF
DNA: TGTGCCAGCAGAGCAGGGCCCAGACAGCCCCAGCATTTT

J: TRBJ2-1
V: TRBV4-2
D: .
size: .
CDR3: CASSQGGSYNEQFF
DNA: TGTGCCAGCAGCCAGGGAGGTTCCTACAATGAGCAGTTCTTC

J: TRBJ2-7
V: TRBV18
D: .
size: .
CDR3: CASSPAGAYEQYF
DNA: TGTGCCAGCTCACCAGCGGGTGCCTACGAGCAGTACTTC

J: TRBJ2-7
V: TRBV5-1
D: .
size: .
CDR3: CASSLGQPTYEQYF
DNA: TGCGCCAGCAGCTTGGGACAGCCAACCTACGAGCAGTACTTC

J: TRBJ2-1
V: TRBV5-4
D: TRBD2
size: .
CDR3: CASSRAGGWYNEQFF
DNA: TGTGCCAGCAGCCGAGCGGGGGGGTGGTACAATGAGCAGTTCTTC

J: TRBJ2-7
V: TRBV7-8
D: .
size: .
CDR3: CASSLGRTEPYEQYF
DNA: TGTGCCAGCAGCTTAGGACGGACAGAACCCTACGAGCAGTACTTC

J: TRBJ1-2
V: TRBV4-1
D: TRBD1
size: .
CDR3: CASSGTGVTF
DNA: TGCGCCAGCAGCGGAACAGGGGTTACCTTC

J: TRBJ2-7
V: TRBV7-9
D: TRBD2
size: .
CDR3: CASSFTSGSYEQYF
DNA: TGTGCCAGCAGCTTTACTAGCGGGAGCTACGAGCAGTACTTC

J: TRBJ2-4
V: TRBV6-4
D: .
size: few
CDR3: CASSPAGSGIQYF
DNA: TGTGCCAGCAGCCCCGCGGGGTCAGGCATTCAGTACTTC

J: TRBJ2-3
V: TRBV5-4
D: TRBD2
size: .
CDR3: CASSLSPFSGRARATDTQYF
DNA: TGTGCCAGCAGCTTGTCCCCGTTTAGCGGGAGGGCCCGGGCCACAGATACGCAGTATTTT

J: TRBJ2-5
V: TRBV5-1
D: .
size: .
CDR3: CASSVVLQETQYF
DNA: TGCGCCAGCAGCGTGGTACTTCAAGAGACCCAGTACTTC

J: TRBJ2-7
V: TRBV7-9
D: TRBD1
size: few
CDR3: CASSQTGSNYEQYF
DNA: TGTGCCAGCAGCCAGACAGGGTCAAACTACGAGCAGTACTTC

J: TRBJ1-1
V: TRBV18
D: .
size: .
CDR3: CASSQQETGLNTEAFF
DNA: TGTGCCAGCTCACAACAGGAAACAGGGCTGAACACTGAAGCTTTCTTT

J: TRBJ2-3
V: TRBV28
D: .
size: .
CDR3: CASSLEGGIRDTQYF
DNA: TGTGCCAGCAGTTTAGAGGGAGGAATCAGGGATACGCAGTATTTT

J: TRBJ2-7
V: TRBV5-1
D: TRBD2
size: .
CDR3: CASSRLSSGAYEQYF
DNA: TGCGCCAGCAGCCGACTCTCTAGCGGGGCATACGAGCAGTACTTC

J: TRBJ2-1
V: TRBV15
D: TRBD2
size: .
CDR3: CATSRGDSSGGNEQFF
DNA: TGTGCCACCAGCAGGGGGGACTCAAGCGGGGGGAATGAGCAGTTCTTC

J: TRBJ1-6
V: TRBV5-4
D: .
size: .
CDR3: CASSFLQNSPLHF
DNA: TGTGCCAGCAGCTTCCTACAGAATTCACCCCTCCACTTT

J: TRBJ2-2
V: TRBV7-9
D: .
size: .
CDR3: CASSLPSGELFF
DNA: TGTGCCAGCAGCTTACCATCCGGGGAGCTGTTTTTT

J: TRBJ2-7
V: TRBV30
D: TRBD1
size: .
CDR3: CAGAGGTGTYEQYF
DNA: TGTGCCGGTGCAGGAGGGACAGGGACCTACGAGCAGTACTTC

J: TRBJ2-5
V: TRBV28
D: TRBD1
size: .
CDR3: CASSAPGGSYQETQYF
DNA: TGTGCCAGCAGTGCCCCAGGGGGCTCGTACCAAGAGACCCAGTACTTC

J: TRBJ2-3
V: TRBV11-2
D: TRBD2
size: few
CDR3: CASSLWGGITDTQYF
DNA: TGTGCCAGCAGCTTATGGGGGGGAATCACAGATACGCAGTATTTT